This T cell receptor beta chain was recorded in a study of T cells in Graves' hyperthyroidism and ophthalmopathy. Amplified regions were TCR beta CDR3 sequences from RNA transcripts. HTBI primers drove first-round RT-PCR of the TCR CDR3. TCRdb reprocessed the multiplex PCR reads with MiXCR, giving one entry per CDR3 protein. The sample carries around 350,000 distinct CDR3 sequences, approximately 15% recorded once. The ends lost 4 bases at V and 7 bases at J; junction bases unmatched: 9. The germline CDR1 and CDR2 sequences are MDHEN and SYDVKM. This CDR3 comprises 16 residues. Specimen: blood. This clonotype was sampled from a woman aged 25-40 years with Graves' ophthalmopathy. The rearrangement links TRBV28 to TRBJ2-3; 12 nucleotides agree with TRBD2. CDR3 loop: CASSSLAGGPIYTQYF. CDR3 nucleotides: TGTGCCAGCAGTTCCCTAGCGGGGGGGCCTATATATACGCAGTATTTT. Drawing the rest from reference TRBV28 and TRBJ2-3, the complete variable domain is DVKVTQSSRYLVKRTGEKVFLECVQDMDHENMFWYRQDPGLGLRLIYFSYDVKMKEKGDIPEGYSVSREKKERFSLILESASTNQTSMYLCASSSLAGGPIYTQYFGPGTRLTVL.